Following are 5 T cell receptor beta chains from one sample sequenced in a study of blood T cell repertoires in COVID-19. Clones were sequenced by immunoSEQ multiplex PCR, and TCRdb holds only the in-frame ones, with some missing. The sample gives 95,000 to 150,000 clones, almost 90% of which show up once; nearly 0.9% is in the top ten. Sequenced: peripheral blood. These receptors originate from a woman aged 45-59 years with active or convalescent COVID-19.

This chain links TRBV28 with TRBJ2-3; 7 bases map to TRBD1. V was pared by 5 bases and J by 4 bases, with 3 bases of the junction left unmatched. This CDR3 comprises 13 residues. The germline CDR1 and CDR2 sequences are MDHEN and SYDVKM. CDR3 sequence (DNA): TGTGCCAGCAGTCACAGGGGCCCAGATACGCAGTATTTT. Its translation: CASSHRGPDTQYF. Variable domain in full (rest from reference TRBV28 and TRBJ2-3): DVKVTQSSRYLVKRTGEKVFLECVQDMDHENMFWYRQDPGLGLRLIYFSYDVKMKEKGDIPEGYSVSREKKERFSLILESASTNQTSMYLCASSHRGPDTQYFGPGTRLTVL.

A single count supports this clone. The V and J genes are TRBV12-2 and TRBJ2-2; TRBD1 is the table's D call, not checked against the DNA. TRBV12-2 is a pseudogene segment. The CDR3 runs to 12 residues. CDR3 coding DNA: TGTGCAAGTCCCCACAGGGACGGGGAGCTGTTTTTT. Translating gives CASPHRDGELFF.

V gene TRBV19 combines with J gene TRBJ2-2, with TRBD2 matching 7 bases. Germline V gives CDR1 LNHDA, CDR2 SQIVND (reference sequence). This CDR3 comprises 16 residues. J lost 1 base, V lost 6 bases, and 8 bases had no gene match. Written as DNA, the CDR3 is TGTGCCAGTAGGGGAGGGCAGTCCGGGAACACCGGGGAGCTGTTTTTT. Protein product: CASRGGQSGNTGELFF. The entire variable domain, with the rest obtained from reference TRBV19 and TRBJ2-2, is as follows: DGGITQSPKYLFRKEGQNVTLSCEQNLNHDAMYWYRQDPGQGLRLIYYSQIVNDFQKGDIAEGYSVSREKKESFPLTVTSAQKNPTAFYLCASRGGQSGNTGELFFGEGSRLTVL.

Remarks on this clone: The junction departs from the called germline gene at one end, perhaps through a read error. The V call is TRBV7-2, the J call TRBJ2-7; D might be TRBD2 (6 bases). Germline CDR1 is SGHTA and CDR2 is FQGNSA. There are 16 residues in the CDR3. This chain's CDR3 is CASSLAGGPLSYEQYF. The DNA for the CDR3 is TGTGCCAGCAGCCTAGCCGGGGGTCCCCTCTCCTACGAGCAGTACTTC. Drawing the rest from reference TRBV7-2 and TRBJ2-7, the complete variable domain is GAGVSQSPSNKVTEKGKDVELRCDPISGHTALYWYRQSLGQGLEFLIYFQGNSAPDKSGLPSDRFSAERTGGSVSTLTIQRTQQEDSAVYLCASSLAGGPLSYEQYFGPGTRLTVT.

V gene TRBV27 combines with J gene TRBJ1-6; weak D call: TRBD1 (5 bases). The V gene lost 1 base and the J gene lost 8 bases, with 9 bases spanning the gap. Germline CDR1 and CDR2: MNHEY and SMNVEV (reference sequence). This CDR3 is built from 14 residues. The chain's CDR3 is CASSLLGEDSPLHF. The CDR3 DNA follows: TGTGCCAGCAGTTTATTGGGGGAGGATTCACCCCTCCACTTT.